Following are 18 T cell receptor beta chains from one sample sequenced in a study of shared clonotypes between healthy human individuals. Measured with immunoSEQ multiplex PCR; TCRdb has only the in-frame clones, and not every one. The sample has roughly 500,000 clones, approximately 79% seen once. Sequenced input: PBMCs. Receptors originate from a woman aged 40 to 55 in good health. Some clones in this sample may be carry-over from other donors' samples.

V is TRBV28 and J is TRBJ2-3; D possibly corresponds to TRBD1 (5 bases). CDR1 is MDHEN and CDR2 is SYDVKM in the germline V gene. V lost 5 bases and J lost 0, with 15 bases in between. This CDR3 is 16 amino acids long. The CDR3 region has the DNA TGTGCCAGCAGTCCTATTCCATCAGGGAGCACAGATACGCAGTATTTT. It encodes CASSPIPSGSTDTQYF.

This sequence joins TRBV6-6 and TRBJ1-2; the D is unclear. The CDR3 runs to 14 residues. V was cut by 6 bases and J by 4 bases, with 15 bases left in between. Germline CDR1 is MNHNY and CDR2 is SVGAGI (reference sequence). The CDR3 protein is CASRPDVGFYGYTF. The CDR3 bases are TGTGCCAGCAGGCCGGACGTCGGGTTCTATGGCTACACCTTC.

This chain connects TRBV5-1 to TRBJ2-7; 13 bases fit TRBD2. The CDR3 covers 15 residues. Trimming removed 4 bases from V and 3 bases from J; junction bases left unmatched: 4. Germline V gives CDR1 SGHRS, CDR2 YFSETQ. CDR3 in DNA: TGCGCCAGCAGCCCTGGGACTAGCGGGATCTACGAGCAGTACTTC. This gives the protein CASSPGTSGIYEQYF.

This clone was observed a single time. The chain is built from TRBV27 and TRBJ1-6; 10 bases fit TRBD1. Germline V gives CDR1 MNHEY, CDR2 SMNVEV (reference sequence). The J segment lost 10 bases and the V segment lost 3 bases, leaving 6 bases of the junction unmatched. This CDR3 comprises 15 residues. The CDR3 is CASSFRDRGVSPLHF. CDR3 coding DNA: TGTGCCAGCAGTTTCCGGGACAGGGGAGTCTCACCCCTCCACTTT.

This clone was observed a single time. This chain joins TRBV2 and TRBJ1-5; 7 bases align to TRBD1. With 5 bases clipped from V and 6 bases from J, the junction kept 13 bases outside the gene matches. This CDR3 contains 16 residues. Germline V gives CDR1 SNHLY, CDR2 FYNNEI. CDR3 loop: CASSSPGGGGGQPQHF. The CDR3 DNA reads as TGTGCCAGCAGTTCCCCGGGAGGGGGCGGAGGTCAGCCCCAGCATTTT.

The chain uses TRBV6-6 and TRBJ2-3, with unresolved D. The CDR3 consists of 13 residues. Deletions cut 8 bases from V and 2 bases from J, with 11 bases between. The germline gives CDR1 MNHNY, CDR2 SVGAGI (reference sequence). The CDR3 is CASSPGTTDTQYF. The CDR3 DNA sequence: TGTGCCAGCTCACCGGGTACCACAGATACGCAGTATTTT.

CDR3 nucleotides: TGCGCCAGCAGCCAAGAAAAGACCCAGGGGAATACGCAGTATTTT. This codes for CASSQEKTQGNTQYF. The chain is built from TRBV4-1 and TRBJ2-3, with a possible D match to TRBD1 (6 bases). Germline V CDR1 and CDR2: MGHRA, YSYEKL. Trimming removed 0 bases from V and 7 bases from J, with 14 bases in between. The CDR3 extends over 15 amino acids.

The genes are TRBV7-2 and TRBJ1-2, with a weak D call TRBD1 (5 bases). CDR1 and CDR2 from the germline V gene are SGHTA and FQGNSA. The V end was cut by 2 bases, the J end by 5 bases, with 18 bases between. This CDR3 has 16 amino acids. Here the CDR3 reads CASSLRSAAGGYGYTF. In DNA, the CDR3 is TGTGCCAGCAGCTTACGGTCAGCGGCGGGGGGGTATGGCTACACCTTC.

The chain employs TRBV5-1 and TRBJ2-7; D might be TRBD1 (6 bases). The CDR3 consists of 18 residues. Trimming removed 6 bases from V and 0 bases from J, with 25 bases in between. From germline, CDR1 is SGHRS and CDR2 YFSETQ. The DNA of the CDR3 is TGCGCCAGCACTCTGGGTGGGGGACAAATTATTTCCTCCTACGAGCAGTACTTC. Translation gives CASTLGGGQIISSYEQYF.

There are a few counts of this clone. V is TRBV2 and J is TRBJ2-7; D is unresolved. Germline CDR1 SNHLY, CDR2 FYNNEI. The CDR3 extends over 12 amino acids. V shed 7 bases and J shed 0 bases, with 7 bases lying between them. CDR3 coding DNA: TGTGCCAGCACTACAGACTCCTACGAGCAGTACTTC. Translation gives CASTTDSYEQYF.

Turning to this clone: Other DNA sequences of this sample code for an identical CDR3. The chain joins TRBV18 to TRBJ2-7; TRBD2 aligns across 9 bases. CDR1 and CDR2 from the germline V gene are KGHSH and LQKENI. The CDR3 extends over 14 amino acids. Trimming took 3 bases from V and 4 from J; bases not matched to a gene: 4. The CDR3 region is CASSPAGGPYEQYF. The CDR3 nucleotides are TGTGCCAGCTCACCCGCGGGAGGGCCTTACGAGCAGTACTTC.

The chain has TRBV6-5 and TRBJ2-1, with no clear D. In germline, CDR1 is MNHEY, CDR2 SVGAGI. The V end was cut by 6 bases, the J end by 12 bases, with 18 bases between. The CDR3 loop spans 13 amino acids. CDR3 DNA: TGTGCCAGCAGCCCTGCGGAGACCAGCCGGCAGTTCTTC. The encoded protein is CASSPAETSRQFF.

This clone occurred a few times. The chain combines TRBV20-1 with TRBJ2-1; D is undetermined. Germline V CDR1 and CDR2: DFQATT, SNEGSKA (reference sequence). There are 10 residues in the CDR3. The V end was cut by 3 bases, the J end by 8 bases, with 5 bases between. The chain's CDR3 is CSASQDEQFF. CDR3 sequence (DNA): TGCAGTGCTAGCCAGGATGAGCAGTTCTTC.

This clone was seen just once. The CDR3 DNA sequence: TGTGCCAGCAGCGCCCTAGGACTAGCGGGAGACAATGAGCAGTTCTTC. It codes for CASSALGLAGDNEQFF. The chain combines TRBV7-3 with TRBJ2-1, with 13 bases lining up with TRBD2. The CDR3 extends over 16 amino acids. Germline V gene data show CDR1 as SGHTA and CDR2 as FQGTGA. The V segment lost 5 bases and the J segment 5 bases; nucleotides outside the gene matches: 6.

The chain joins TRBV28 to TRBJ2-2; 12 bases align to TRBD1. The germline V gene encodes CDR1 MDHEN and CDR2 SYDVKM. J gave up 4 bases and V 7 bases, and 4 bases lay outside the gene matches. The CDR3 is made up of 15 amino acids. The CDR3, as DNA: TGTGCCAGCACGCAGGGACAGGGGGCCACCGGGGAGCTGTTTTTT. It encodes CASTQGQGATGELFF.

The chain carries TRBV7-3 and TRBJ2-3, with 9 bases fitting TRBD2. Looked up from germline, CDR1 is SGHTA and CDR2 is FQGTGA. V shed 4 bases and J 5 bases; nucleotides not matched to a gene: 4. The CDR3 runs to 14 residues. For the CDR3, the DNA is TGTGCCAGCAGCTCCGGACTAGCGTTAGATACGCAGTATTTT. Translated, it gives CASSSGLALDTQYF.

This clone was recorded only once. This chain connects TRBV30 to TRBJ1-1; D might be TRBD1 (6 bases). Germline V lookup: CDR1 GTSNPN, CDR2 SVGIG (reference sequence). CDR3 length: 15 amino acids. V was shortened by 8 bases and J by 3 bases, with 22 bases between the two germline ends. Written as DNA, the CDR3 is TGTGCCGGCCAAGGGCGGGGGGCGAGATACACTGAAGCTTTCTTT. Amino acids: CAGQGRGARYTEAFF. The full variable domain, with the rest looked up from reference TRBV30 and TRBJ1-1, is SQTIHQWPATLVQPVGSPLSLECTVEGTSNPNLYWYRQAAGRGLQLLFYSVGIGQISSEVPQNLSASRPQDRQFILSSKKLLLSDSGFYLCAGQGRGARYTEAFFGQGTRLTVV.

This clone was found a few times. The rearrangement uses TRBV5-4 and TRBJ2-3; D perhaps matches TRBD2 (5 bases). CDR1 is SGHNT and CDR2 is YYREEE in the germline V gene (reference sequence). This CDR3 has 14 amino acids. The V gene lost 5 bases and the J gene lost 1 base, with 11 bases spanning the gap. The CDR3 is CASREGSGTDTQYF. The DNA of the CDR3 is TGTGCCAGCAGAGAAGGGAGTGGCACAGATACGCAGTATTTT.